Below, 13 T cell receptor beta chains from the same sample are listed, as sequenced in a study of radiation and T cells in renal cell carcinoma (dated by TCRdb to the early 2020s). The time point label for this specimen denotes: tumor resected at nephrectomy. This sample's treatment or condition label indicates: treatment-naive control, cytoreductive nephrectomy. Library prep was done by the immunoSEQ multiplex PCR assay. TCRdb's version of the immuneACCESS table is confined to in-frame rearrangements and falls short of the full clone set. An unresolved V gene accounts for under half of the shortfall where checked; the remainder is of unknown origin. Present in this sample are around 15,000 clones, roughly three fifths of which were seen just once. 13% of the sample belongs to the ten largest clones. Sequenced here: tumor tissue, sampled from a patient whose treatment was nephrectomy without radiotherapy. Receptors originate from a man over 45 with renal cell carcinoma.

Relative to its sample, this clone is medium-sized. J is TRBJ1-2 and V is TRBV5-1; TRBD1 agrees at 8 bases. This CDR3 is 14 amino acids long. Germline V lookup: CDR1 SGHRS, CDR2 YFSETQ. Trimming removed 4 bases from V and 7 bases from J; junction bases left unmatched: 9. CDR3 amino acids: CASSQTGTGVGYTF. The CDR3 DNA reads TGCGCCAGCAGCCAAACCGGGACAGGAGTTGGCTACACCTTC.

The CDR3 spells CASSLMTGAYNEQFF. CDR3 DNA sequence: TGTGCCAGCAGCTTAATGACAGGAGCATACAATGAGCAGTTCTTC. The rearrangement uses TRBV7-2 and TRBJ2-1, with D possibly matching TRBD1 (6 bases). The CDR3 extends over 15 amino acids. The germline gives CDR1 SGHTA, CDR2 FQGNSA. V lost 2 bases, J lost 4 bases, and 12 bases lay in between.

This chain links TRBV4-2 with TRBJ1-4; 7 bases line up with TRBD1. Germline V gene sequence: CDR1 LGHNA, CDR2 YNFKEQ. The CDR3 is 15 amino acids. V dropped 1 base and J dropped 3; count of bases not matched to a gene: 2. Here the CDR3 reads CASSQGGTANEKLFF. The CDR3, as DNA: TGTGCCAGCAGCCAAGGAGGGACAGCTAATGAAAAACTGTTTTTT.

The gene calls are TRBV7-2 and TRBJ2-3; D gene unclear. The CDR3 consists of 14 residues. CDR1 and CDR2 (germline): SGHTA, FQGNSA. V lost 2 bases and J lost 4, with 10 bases in between. The CDR3 loop reads CASSLSMGADTQYF. The DNA of the CDR3 is TGTGCCAGCAGCTTAAGTATGGGCGCAGATACGCAGTATTTT. The full variable domain, in which reference TRBV7-2 and TRBJ2-3 provide the parts outside the CDR3, is GAGVSQSPSNKVTEKGKDVELRCDPISGHTALYWYRQSLGQGLEFLIYFQGNSAPDKSGLPSDRFSAERTGGSVSTLTIQRTQQEDSAVYLCASSLSMGADTQYFGPGTRLTVL.

The chain links TRBV6-1 to TRBJ1-1; D is uncertain. The CDR3 is 11 amino acids. Between the trimmed V and J ends, which lost 0 bases and 6 bases, there was a span of 2 bases. Germline values: CDR1 MNHNS, CDR2 SASEGT. In DNA form, the CDR3 reads TGTGCCAGCAGTGAAGCCCCTGAAGCTTTCTTT. It is translated as CASSEAPEAFF.

J is TRBJ2-1 and V is TRBV11-1; the D gene is possibly TRBD2 (7 bases). V lost 3 bases and J 7 bases, leaving 16 bases between the germline ends. The germline V gene encodes CDR1 SGHAT and CDR2 FQDESV (reference sequence). The CDR3 has 15 amino acids. CDR3 in amino acids: CASSFSEGGHNEQFF. In nucleotides, the CDR3 is TGTGCCAGCAGCTTTAGTGAGGGGGGGCATAATGAGCAGTTCTTC.

This clone qualifies as medium-sized (0.01 to 0.1%). CDR3 DNA sequence: TGCGCCAGCAGCGGGGAGGGCCGCACCGGGGAGCTGTTTTTT. Translated, it gives CASSGEGRTGELFF. V and J are TRBV5-1 and TRBJ2-2, with 7 bases identical to TRBD2. CDR3 length: 14 amino acids. Germline CDR1 SGHRS, CDR2 YFSETQ. Trimming at V came to 4 bases and at J to 4 bases, leaving 4 bases not matched to a gene.

The chain has TRBV7-8 and TRBJ1-2, with no clear D. The CDR3 sequence is 13 residues long. Germline CDR1 is SGHVS and CDR2 is FQNEAQ. V lost 1 base to trimming and J lost 4 bases, with 7 bases between them. Here the CDR3 reads CASSLGPAYGYTF. For the CDR3, the DNA is TGTGCCAGCAGCTTAGGTCCAGCCTATGGCTACACCTTC.

This clone turned up a few times. V gene TRBV28 combines with J gene TRBJ1-5; 9 positions agree with TRBD1. The V gene's germline CDR1 is MDHEN and CDR2 SYDVKM. The CDR3 consists of 16 residues. Unmatched junction bases numbered 14, after V lost 5 bases and J lost 9 bases. The CDR3 is CASSAQYPGQGRPQHF. CDR3 nucleotide sequence: TGTGCCAGCAGTGCTCAGTATCCGGGACAGGGCCGGCCCCAGCATTTT.

This chain joins TRBV2 and TRBJ1-6; D call uncertain. This CDR3 is built from 14 residues. Germline CDR1 and CDR2: SNHLY and FYNNEI. V was trimmed by 2 bases and J by 7 bases, leaving 9 bases between them. The DNA of the CDR3 is TGTGCCAGCAGTGAAAGGCTGTCAAATTCACCCCTCCACTTT. It yields the protein CASSERLSNSPLHF.

The CDR3, as DNA: TGTGCCAGCACCCCTCAGGGCCGGAGCAGCACTGAAGCTTTCTTT. Translating gives CASTPQGRSSTEAFF. V and J are TRBV6-5 and TRBJ1-1; a weak D match, TRBD1 (5 bases). Trimming left V 7 bases short and J 4 bases short, with 19 bases between. The CDR3 has 15 residues. Germline V lookup: CDR1 MNHEY, CDR2 SVGAGI.

The CDR3 protein is CATPNGQGGTGELFF. The CDR3 DNA reads TGTGCCACCCCGAACGGACAGGGCGGCACCGGGGAGCTGTTTTTT. The chain couples TRBV18 to TRBJ2-2, with TRBD1 matching over 8 bases. From germline, CDR1 is KGHSH and CDR2 LQKENI. The length of the CDR3 is 15 residues. The junction had 11 bases not matched to a gene; V was cut back by 10 bases and J by 4 bases. Drawing the rest from reference TRBV18 and TRBJ2-2, the complete variable domain is NAGVMQNPRHLVRRRGQEARLRCSPMKGHSHVYWYRQLPEEGLKFMVYLQKENIIDESGMPKERFSAEFPKEGPSILRIQQVVRGDSAAYFCATPNGQGGTGELFFGEGSRLTVL.

This rearrangement joins TRBV2 to TRBJ2-3, with D possibly being TRBD1 or TRBD2 (7 bases each). The CDR3 spans 15 residues. Trimming stripped 9 bases from V and 3 bases from J, with 19 bases between. Germline CDR1 reads SNHLY; CDR2 reads FYNNEI. CDR3 region: CARGGGRGKTDTQYF. CDR3 sequence (DNA): TGTGCCAGGGGAGGGGGCAGGGGTAAGACAGATACGCAGTATTTT.